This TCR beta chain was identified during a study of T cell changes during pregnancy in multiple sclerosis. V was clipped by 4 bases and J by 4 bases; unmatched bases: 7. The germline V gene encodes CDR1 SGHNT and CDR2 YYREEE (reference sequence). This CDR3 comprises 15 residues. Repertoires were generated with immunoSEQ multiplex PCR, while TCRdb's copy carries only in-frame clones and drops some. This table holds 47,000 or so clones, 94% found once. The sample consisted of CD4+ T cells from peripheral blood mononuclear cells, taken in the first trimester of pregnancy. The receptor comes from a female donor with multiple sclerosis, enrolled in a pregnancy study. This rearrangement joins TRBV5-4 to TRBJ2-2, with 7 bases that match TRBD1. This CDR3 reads CASSQLTGATGELFF. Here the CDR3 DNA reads TGTGCCAGCAGCCAGCTAACAGGGGCCACCGGGGAGCTGTTTTTT.